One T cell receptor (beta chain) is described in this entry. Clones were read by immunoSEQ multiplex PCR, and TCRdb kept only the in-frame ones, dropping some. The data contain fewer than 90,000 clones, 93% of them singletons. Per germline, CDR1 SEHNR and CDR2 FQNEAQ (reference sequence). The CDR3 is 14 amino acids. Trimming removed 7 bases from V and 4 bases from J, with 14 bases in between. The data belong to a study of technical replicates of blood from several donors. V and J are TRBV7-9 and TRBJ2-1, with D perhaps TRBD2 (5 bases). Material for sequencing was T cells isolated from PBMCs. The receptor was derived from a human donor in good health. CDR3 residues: CASTFWTEYNEQFF. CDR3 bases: TGTGCCAGCACCTTTTGGACTGAGTACAATGAGCAGTTCTTC.